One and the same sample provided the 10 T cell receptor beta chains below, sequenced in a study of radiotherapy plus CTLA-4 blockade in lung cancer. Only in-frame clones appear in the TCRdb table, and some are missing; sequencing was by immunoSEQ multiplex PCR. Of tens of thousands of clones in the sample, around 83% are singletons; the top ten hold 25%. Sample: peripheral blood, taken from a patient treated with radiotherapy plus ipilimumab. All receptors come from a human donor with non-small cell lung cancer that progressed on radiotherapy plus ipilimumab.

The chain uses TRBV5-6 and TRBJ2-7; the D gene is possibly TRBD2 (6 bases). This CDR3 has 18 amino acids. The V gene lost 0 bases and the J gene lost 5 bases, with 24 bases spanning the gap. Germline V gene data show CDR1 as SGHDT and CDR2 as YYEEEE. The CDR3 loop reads CASSLVRQGRLGRHEQYF. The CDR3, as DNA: TGTGCCAGCAGCTTGGTACGGCAGGGACGACTAGGTCGGCACGAGCAGTACTTC. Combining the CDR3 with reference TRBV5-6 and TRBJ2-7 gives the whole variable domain DAGVTQSPTHLIKTRGQQVTLRCSPKSGHDTVSWYQQALGQGPQFIFQYYEEEERQRGNFPDRFSGHQFPNYSSELNVNALLLGDSALYLCASSLVRQGRLGRHEQYFGPGTRLTVT.

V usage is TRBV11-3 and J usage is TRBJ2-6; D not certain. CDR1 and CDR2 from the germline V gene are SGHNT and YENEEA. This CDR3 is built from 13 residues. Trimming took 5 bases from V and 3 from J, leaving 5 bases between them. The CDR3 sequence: CASSPFGANVLTF. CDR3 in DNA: TGTGCCAGCAGCCCTTTTGGGGCCAACGTCCTGACTTTC.

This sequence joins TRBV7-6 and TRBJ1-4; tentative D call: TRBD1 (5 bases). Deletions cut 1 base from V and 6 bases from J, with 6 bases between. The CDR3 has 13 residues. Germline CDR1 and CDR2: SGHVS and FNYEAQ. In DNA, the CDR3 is TGTGCCAGCAGCTTAGGGGGGGATGAAAAACTGTTTTTT. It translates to CASSLGGDEKLFF. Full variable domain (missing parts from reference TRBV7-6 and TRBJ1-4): GAGVSQSPRYKVTKRGQDVALRCDPISGHVSLYWYRQALGQGPEFLTYFNYEAQQDKSGLPNDRFSAERPEGSISTLTIQRTEQRDSAMYRCASSLGGDEKLFFGSGTQLSVL.

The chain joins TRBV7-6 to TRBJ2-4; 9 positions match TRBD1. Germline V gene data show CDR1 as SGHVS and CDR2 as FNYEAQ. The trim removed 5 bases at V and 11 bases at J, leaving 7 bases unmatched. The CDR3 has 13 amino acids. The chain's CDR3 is CASSPDRGVLQYF. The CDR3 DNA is TGTGCCAGCAGCCCAGACAGGGGGGTCCTTCAGTACTTC. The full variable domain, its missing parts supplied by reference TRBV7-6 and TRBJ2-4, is GAGVSQSPRYKVTKRGQDVALRCDPISGHVSLYWYRQALGQGPEFLTYFNYEAQQDKSGLPNDRFSAERPEGSISTLTIQRTEQRDSAMYRCASSPDRGVLQYFGAGTRLSVL.

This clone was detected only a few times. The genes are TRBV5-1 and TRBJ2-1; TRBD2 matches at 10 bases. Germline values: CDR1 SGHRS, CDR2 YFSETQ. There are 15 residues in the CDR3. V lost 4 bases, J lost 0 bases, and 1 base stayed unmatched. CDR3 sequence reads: CASSPSGSSYNEQFF. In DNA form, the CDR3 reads TGCGCCAGCAGCCCTAGCGGGAGCTCCTACAATGAGCAGTTCTTC.

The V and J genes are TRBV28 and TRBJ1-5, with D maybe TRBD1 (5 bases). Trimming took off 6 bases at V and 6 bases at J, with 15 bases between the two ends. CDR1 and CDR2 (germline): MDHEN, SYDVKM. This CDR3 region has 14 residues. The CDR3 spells CASSPNRFGQPQHF. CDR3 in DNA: TGTGCCAGCAGCCCTAACAGGTTCGGTCAGCCCCAGCATTTT. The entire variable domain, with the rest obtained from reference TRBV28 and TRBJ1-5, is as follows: DVKVTQSSRYLVKRTGEKVFLECVQDMDHENMFWYRQDPGLGLRLIYFSYDVKMKEKGDIPEGYSVSREKKERFSLILESASTNQTSMYLCASSPNRFGQPQHFGDGTRLSIL.

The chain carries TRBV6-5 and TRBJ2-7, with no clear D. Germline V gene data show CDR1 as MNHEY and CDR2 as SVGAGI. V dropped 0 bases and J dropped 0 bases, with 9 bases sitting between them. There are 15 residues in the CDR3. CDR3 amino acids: CASSYSSGDSYEQYV. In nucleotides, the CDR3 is TGTGCCAGCAGTTACTCGTCAGGAGACTCCTACGAGCAGTACGTC.

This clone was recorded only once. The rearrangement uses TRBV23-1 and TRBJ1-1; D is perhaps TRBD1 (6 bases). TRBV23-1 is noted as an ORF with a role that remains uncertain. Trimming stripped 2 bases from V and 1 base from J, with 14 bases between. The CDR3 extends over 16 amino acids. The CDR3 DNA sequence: TGCGCCAGCAGTCAAGGTGACAGGAACTCGAACACTGAAGCTTTCTTT. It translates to CASSQGDRNSNTEAFF.

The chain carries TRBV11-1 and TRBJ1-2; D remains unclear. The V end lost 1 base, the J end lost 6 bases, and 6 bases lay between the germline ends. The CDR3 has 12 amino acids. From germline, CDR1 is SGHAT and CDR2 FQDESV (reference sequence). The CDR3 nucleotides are TGTGCCAGCAGCTTAGATTGGGATGGCTACACCTTC. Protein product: CASSLDWDGYTF.

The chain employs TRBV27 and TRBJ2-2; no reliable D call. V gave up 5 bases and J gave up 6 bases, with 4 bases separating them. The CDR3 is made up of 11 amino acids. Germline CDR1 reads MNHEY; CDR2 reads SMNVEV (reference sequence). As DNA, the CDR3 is TGTGCCAGCAGTAGGGCCGGGGAGCTGTTTTTT. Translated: CASSRAGELFF.